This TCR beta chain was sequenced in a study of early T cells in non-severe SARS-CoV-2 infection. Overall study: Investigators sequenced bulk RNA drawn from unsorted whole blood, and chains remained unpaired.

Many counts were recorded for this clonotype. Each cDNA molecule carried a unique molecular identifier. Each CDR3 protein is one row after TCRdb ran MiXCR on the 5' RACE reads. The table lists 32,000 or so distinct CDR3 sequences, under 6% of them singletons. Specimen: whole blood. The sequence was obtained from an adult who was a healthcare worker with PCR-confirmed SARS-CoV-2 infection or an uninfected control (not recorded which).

CDR3 nucleotide sequence: TGTGCCAGTAGTGTGGGGGTGATAGGAGATACGCAGTATTTT. Amino acids: CASSVGVIGDTQYF. The chain carries TRBV19 and TRBJ2-3; either TRBD1 or TRBD2 may supply D (5 bases each). Germline CDR1 reads LNHDA; CDR2 reads SQIVND (reference sequence). The CDR3 runs 14 residues. Trimming took 5 bases from V and 5 from J, leaving 14 bases between them.